The TCR beta chain under discussion was sequenced for a study of CD8 T cells in Susac syndrome (dated by TCRdb to about 2019). A note on the overall study: Of the Susac syndrome patients who were sequenced, over five had clinically active disease and roughly eight were in clinical remission. At blood withdrawal, Susac syndrome patients were therapy-naive, treated with corticosteroids (with IVIg additionally given to some), or treated with IVIg alone. Repertoire sequencing was used to test whether CD8+ T cell activation and differentiation in Susac syndrome was antigen driven. The study at large found these results: No clonal expansion was detected in the CD4+ T cell repertoire of Susac syndrome patients. The TCR sequencing and HLA analysis was acknowledged to have included a relatively small number of individuals.

CDR1 SGHTA and CDR2 FQGNSA are derived from the germline V gene. The CDR3 starts with the cysteine, ends with the phenylalanine, and has 12 residues. Only CDR3 DNA is held: 36 bases, read in frame from base 1. V is reduced by 6 bases and J by 4 bases, leaving a spacing of 7 bases between them. RNA was extracted with the RNeasy kit and roughly 0.5 to 1 ug was reverse transcribed using random hexamers. The immunoSEQ multiplex PCR assay, which covers 54 Vbeta and 13 Jbeta segments, was used to amplify TCR beta CDR3 regions. Bias from PCR amplification was corrected by using a synthetic template baseline for primer optimization and for computational correction. The original pipeline was this. Only productive sequences were kept, with reads annotated to V, D and J genes according to IMGT and analyzed in immunoSEQ Analyzer. Clonality was computed as one minus Shannon entropy normalized by log2 of the number of productive unique sequences. For each patient and control, public and private clones were evaluated within the 100 most prevalent clones. Clones were defined as Susac-specific if absent from the healthy and MS cohorts, from 1052 published viral clones and from other ImmuneACCESS disease sequences. TCRdb itself trimmed the public reads at Q25 with fastp, ran MiXCR and retained productive beta chains. Records with the same CDR3 protein are collapsed into one entry carrying the most frequent genes and DNA. In this record, the V and J calls reflect TCRdb's handling and not the investigators' own analysis. The sample table lists over 150,000 distinct CDR3 sequences, just under 95% of them with a count of one. Together, the top ten hold more than 0.08% of the sample.

Peripheral blood CD8+ and CD4+ T cells from healthy donors, Susac syndrome patients and multiple sclerosis patients were profiled by high-throughput TCR beta sequencing. The Susac syndrome patients fulfilled recently defined diagnostic criteria for definite or probable disease. CD8+ TEMRA cells were enriched by FACS, while bulk CD8+ and CD4+ T cells were purified by magnetic negative isolation. Blood was collected in EDTA tubes and processed within 24 hours, with PBMCs isolated through density gradient centrifugation. PBMCs intended for TCR sequencing were cryopreserved in liquid nitrogen and were subsequently thawed in a 37 degrees C water bath. The sorted or isolated CD4+, CD8+ and CD8+ TEMRA cells had a purity of 90% or higher. A note on this clonotype: Its antigen is not yet known. Base qualities were left out, and no much larger clone turns up one base away.

Sample: CD4+ T cells from PBMCs. This receptor was obtained from a human donor with Susac syndrome. The rearranged chain carries TRBV7-2 and TRBJ1-3, with the D gene not clear enough to name. In nucleotides, the sequence is TGTGCCAGCAGTACCCAAGGAAACACCATATATTTT. The translation is CASSTQGNTIYF.